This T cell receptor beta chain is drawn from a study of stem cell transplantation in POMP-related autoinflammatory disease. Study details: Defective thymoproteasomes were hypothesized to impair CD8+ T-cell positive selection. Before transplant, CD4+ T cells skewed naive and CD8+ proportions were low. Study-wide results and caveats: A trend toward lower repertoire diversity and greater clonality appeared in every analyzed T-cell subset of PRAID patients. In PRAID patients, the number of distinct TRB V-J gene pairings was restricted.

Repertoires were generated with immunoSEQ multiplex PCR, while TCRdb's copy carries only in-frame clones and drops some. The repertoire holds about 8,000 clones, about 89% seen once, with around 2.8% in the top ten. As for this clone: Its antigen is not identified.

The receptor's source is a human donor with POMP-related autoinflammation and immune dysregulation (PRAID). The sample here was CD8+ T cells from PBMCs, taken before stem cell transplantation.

The CDR3 spells CASSLRTAGELFF. The CDR3 bases are TGTGCCAGCAGCTTACGGACAGCCGGGGAGCTGTTTTTT. This sequence joins TRBV7-9 and TRBJ2-2; a possible D gene is TRBD1 (6 bases). Per germline, CDR1 SEHNR and CDR2 FQNEAQ (reference sequence). Trimming took off 2 bases at V and 6 bases at J, with 7 bases between the two ends. The CDR3 extends over 13 amino acids.